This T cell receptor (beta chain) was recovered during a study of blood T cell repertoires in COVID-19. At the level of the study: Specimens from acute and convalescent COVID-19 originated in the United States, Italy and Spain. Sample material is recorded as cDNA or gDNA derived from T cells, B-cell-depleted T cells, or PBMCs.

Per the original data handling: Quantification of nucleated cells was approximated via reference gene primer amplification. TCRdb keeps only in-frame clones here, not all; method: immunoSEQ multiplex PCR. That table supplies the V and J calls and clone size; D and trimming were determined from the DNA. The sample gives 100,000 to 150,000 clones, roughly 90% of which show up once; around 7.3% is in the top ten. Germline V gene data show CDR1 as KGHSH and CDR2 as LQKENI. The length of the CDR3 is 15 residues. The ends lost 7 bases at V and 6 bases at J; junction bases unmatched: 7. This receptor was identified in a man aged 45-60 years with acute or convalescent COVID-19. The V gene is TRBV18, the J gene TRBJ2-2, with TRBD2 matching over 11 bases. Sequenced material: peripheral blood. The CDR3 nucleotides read TGTGCCAGCTTCGTGACTAGCGGGACGCCCGGGGAGCTGTTTTTT. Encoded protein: CASFVTSGTPGELFF.